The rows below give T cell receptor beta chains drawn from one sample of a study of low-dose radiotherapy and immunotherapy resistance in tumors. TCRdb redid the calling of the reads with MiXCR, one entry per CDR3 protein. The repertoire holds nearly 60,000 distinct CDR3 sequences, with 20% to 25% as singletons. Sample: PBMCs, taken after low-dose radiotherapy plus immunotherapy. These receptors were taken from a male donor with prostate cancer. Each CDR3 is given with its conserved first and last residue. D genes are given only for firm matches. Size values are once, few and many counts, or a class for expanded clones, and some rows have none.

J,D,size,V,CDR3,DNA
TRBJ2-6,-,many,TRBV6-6,CASSYSTGSGANVLTF,TGTGCCAGCAGTTACTCGACAGGATCCGGGGCCAACGTCCTGACTTTC
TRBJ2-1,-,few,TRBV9,CASSALGYHNEQFF,TGTGCCAGCAGCGCCCTTGGGTATCACAATGAGCAGTTCTTC
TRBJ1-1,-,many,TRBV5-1,CASSFDRPVNTEAFF,TGCGCCAGCAGCTTCGACAGGCCGGTGAACACTGAAGCTTTCTTT
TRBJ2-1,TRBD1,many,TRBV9,CASSVEADRVGGEQFF,TGTGCCAGCAGCGTAGAAGCGGACAGGGTCGGTGGTGAGCAGTTCTTC
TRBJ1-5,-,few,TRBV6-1,CASSLGSNQPQHF,TGTGCCAGCAGTCTAGGTTCCAATCAGCCCCAGCATTTT
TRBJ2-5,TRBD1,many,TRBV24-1,CATSDVGQAAQYF,TGTGCCACCAGTGATGTCGGACAGGCGGCCCAGTACTTC
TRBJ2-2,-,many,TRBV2,CASQNRGTGELFF,TGTGCCAGCCAAAACCGAGGCACCGGGGAGCTGTTTTTT
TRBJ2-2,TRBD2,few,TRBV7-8,CASSKRTSGENTGELFF,TGTGCCAGCAGCAAACGCACTAGCGGTGAGAACACCGGGGAGCTGTTTTTT
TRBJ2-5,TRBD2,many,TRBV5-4,CASSLAAGGQWTQYF,TGTGCCAGCAGCCTCGCAGCGGGGGGCCAGTGGACCCAGTACTTC
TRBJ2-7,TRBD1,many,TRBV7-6,CASSLSDRVYEQYF,TGTGCCAGCAGCTTATCGGACAGGGTCTACGAGCAGTACTTC
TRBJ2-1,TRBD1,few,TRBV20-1,CSATRDRGRDEQFF,TGCAGTGCAACTCGGGACAGGGGGCGCGATGAGCAGTTCTTC
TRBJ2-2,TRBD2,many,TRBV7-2,CASSLLAGEVGELFF,TGTGCCAGCAGCCTGCTGGCGGGAGAGGTCGGGGAGCTGTTTTTT
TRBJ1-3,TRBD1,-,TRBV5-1,CASSPMPGQSTSGNTIYF,TGCGCCAGCAGCCCCATGCCGGGACAGAGCACCTCTGGAAACACCATATATTTT
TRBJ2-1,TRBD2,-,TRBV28,CASSLGLAGRNEQFF,TGTGCCAGCAGTTTGGGACTAGCGGGAAGGAATGAGCAGTTCTTC
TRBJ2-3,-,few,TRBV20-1,CSALSIRDTQYF,TGCAGTGCTCTCTCAATCAGAGATACGCAGTATTTT
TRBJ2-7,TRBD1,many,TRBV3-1,CASSDYAGQVINEQYF,TGTGCCAGCAGCGACTACGCTGGACAGGTCATCAACGAGCAGTACTTC
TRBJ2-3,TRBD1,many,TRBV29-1,CSGLDRVADTQYF,TGCAGCGGCCTCGACAGGGTGGCAGATACGCAGTATTTT
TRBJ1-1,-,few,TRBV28,CASSSRTEAFF,TGTGCCAGCAGTTCGCGGACTGAAGCTTTCTTT
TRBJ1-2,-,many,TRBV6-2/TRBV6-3,CASRQAGSGYTF,TGTGCCAGCAGACAGGCCGGGAGTGGCTACACCTTC
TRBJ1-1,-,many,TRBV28,CASSPLKRMNTEAFF,TGTGCCAGCAGTCCCCTGAAGCGAATGAACACTGAAGCTTTCTTT
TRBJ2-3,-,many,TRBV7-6,CASSVTGTPPTDTQYF,TGTGCCAGCAGCGTCACAGGGACACCCCCCACAGATACGCAGTATTTT
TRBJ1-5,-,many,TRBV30,CAWSAKYLRGQSNQPQHF,TGTGCCTGGAGTGCCAAATACCTCCGGGGACAAAGCAATCAGCCCCAGCATTTT
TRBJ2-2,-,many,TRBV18,CASSRLQTNTGELFF,TGTGCCAGCTCACGGCTTCAGACGAACACCGGGGAGCTGTTTTTT
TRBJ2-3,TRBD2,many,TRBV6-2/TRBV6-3,CASRPGLAEYSTDTQYF,TGTGCCAGCAGGCCCGGACTAGCGGAATACAGCACAGATACGCAGTATTTT
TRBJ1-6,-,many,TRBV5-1,CASSYETIAYNSPLHF,TGCGCCAGCAGCTACGAGACCATTGCCTATAATTCACCCCTCCACTTT
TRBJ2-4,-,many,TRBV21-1,CASSKTTGGSDIQYF,TGTGCCAGCAGCAAAACCACAGGGGGCTCGGACATTCAGTACTTC
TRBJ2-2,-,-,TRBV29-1,CSATDRLNTGELFF,TGCAGCGCCACTGACCGGCTGAACACCGGGGAGCTGTTTTTT
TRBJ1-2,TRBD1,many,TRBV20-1,CSARPPETGDYGYTF,TGCAGTGCTAGACCTCCGGAGACAGGGGACTATGGCTACACCTTC
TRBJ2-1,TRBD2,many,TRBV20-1,CSARGIAGAINEQFF,TGCAGTGCTAGGGGAATAGCGGGAGCTATCAATGAGCAGTTCTTC
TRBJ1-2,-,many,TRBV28,CASSAQGFWYGYTF,TGTGCCAGCAGTGCCCAGGGGTTTTGGTATGGCTACACCTTC
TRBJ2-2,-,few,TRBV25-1,CASAMYTGELFFF,-